This T cell receptor (beta chain) appears in the sequencing data of a study of blood T cell repertoires in COVID-19 (TCRdb year 2020). Regarding the research as a whole: Samples covering the acute and convalescent phases of COVID-19 were provided by collaborators in the United States, Italy and Spain. The prospective study material was composed of cDNA or gDNA derived from T cells, B-cell-depleted T cells, or PBMCs. HLA class I and class II types, where available, came from metadata supplied by the sample provider rather than from assay-based typing. The sample metadata nearly always contained a de-identified subject ID, COVID-19 status, age in years and sex. The repertoires were made available in a free public database intended to serve as a resource for research on the immune response to SARS-CoV-2. The dataset comprised deeply sampled blood TCRbeta repertoires from subjects exposed to, actively infected with, or recovered from COVID-19. Samples came from the ongoing ImmuneRACE study (first 160 participants) plus 1,254 subjects from 6 global collaborators.

The CDR3 spans 14 residues, from the cysteine through the phenylalanine. CDR3 DNA only is kept here, 42 bases in frame from base 1. The germline V gene (reference sequence) specifies LNHDA as CDR1 and SQIVND as CDR2. The junction carries 13 bases between V and J, which are trimmed by 4 bases and 4 bases respectively. On this clone: The antigen this receptor binds is unknown. No per-base quality is available; no much larger clone lies one base away.

Results the study describes overall, beyond this receptor: The amount of clinical and demographic metadata varied by source and participant and was provided uncurated.

The immunoSEQ Assay, a bias-controlled multiplex PCR, was used to amplify TCRbeta CDR3 regions from genomic DNA. For the original study's pipeline: Within the assay, amplification of reference gene primers was used to estimate how many nucleated cells each sample contained. To quantify the absolute abundance of each unique TCRbeta CDR3 rearrangement, sequence reads were collapsed and filtered. For each sample, productive Simpson clonality was calculated as the square root of Simpson's diversity index across productive rearrangements. TCRdb took over this immuneACCESS table, retaining in-frame rearrangements with V and J assigned. Such tables are incomplete; in checked studies, under half of the missing clones stem from an unresolved V gene, and the remainder is unexplained. V, J and clone size derive from that table, while D and trimming were established from the DNA sequence. For this sample the table gives roughly 120,000 clones, of which over 75% were detected only once. Together, the top ten hold approximately 10% of the sample.

Each collaborating institution followed its own protocols to collect whole blood in K2EDTA tubes. Collaborator samples were shipped for TCRbeta analysis as frozen whole blood, isolated PBMCs, or DNA extracted from either sample type. The receptor chain draws on TRBV19 and TRBJ1-2, with TRBD1 perhaps the D gene, on 6 matching bases. Sample: peripheral blood. The sequence was collected from a man at least 80 years old with acute or convalescent COVID-19. The DNA is as follows: TGTGCCAGTAGTACGACAGGAGACCTCTATGGCTACACCTTC. This gives the protein CASSTTGDLYGYTF.